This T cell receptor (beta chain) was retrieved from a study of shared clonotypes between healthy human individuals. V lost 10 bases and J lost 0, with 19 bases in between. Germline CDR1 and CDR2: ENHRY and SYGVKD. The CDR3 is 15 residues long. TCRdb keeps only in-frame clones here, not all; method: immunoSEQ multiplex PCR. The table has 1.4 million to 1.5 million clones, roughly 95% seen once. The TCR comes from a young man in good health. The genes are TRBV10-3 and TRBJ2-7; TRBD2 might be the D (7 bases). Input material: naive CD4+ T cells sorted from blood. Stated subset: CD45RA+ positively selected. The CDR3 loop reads CANGRGQGSSYEQYF. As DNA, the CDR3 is TGTGCCAATGGGAGGGGCCAGGGGAGCTCCTACGAGCAGTACTTC.